These 25 T cell receptor beta chains came from one sample sequenced in a study of cytomegalovirus exposure and HLA in healthy donors. It was with 60 Vbeta and 13 Jbeta primers that the PCR ran. The data were produced by immunoSEQ multiplex PCR, yet TCRdb's version contains in-frame clones alone and is incomplete. The data hold just over 70,000 clones, with about 67% observed a single time. Input material: PBMCs. The receptors originated from a human donor in good health.

The DNA of the CDR3 is TGTGCCAGCAGCCACGACTGGTACGAGCAGTACTTC. Protein: CASSHDWYEQYF. This rearrangement joins TRBV6-5 to TRBJ2-7; no reliable D call. CDR1 is MNHEY and CDR2 is SVGAGI in the germline V gene. Trimming stripped 6 bases from V and 4 bases from J, with 10 bases between. The CDR3 has 12 amino acids.

The chain couples TRBV7-7 to TRBJ1-5, with a possible D match to TRBD1 (6 bases). The CDR3 has 13 amino acids. Trimming cost V 6 bases and J 7 bases, with 13 bases left between them. CDR1 SSHAT and CDR2 FNYEAQ come from the germline V gene (reference sequence). For the CDR3, the DNA is TGTGCCAGCAGTCAGGGGAGGGAACAGCCCCAGCATTTT. This sequence encodes CASSQGREQPQHF. The whole variable domain, filled in from reference TRBV7-7 and TRBJ1-5, reads GAGVSQSPRYKVTKRGQDVTLRCDPISSHATLYWYQQALGQGPEFLTYFNYEAQPDKSGLPSDRFSAERPEGSISTLTIQRTEQRDSAMYRCASSQGREQPQHFGDGTRLSIL.

The chain links TRBV5-6 to TRBJ2-2, with D perhaps matching TRBD2 (5 bases). V shed 0 bases and J shed 13 bases, with 10 bases lying between them. The CDR3 is made up of 12 amino acids. Germline CDR1 and CDR2: SGHDT and YYEEEE. This CDR3 reads CASSLDEGGLFF. The CDR3 DNA reads as TGTGCCAGCAGCTTGGACGAGGGTGGGCTGTTTTTT.

The chain combines TRBV7-9 with TRBJ2-1; TRBD2 agrees at 8 bases. The CDR3 length is 17 residues. Germline CDR1 is SEHNR and CDR2 is FQNEAQ (reference sequence). Unmatched junction bases numbered 10, after V lost 5 bases and J lost 1 base. This chain's CDR3 is CASSPRGAGDSYNEQFF. The CDR3, as DNA: TGTGCCAGCAGCCCGCGGGGAGCGGGAGATTCCTACAATGAGCAGTTCTTC.

The chain recombines TRBV6-5 with TRBJ1-1; D not certain. The CDR3 contains 15 residues. Germline assignment: CDR1 MNHEY and CDR2 SVGAGI. V lost 5 bases, J lost 2 bases, and 15 bases lay in between. The CDR3 here is CASSQQEGYNTEAFF. CDR3 in DNA: TGTGCCAGCAGTCAGCAGGAGGGTTACAACACTGAAGCTTTCTTT.

In its sample, this clone was seen a few times. The chain is built from TRBV4-2 and TRBJ1-1, with D maybe TRBD1 (5 bases). This CDR3 region has 14 residues. Looked up from germline, CDR1 is LGHNA and CDR2 is YNFKEQ. V lost 5 bases and J lost 4, with 14 bases in between. Here the CDR3 DNA reads TGTGCCAGCAGCTCTTCGGGGAGGGGCACTGAAGCTTTCTTT. It codes for CASSSSGRGTEAFF.

This clone was recorded a few times. The chain recombines TRBV19 with TRBJ1-5; TRBD1 agrees at 7 bases. The CDR3 totals 16 residues. CDR1 is LNHDA and CDR2 is SQIVND in the germline V gene (reference sequence). J gave up 7 bases and V 5 bases, and 14 bases lay outside the gene matches. The CDR3 region is CASSSSRDSTGQPQHF. For the CDR3, the DNA is TGTGCCAGTAGTTCCTCCCGGGACAGTACCGGACAGCCCCAGCATTTT.

This clone was seen just once. The chain couples TRBV23-1 to TRBJ1-2, with a possible D match to TRBD1 (6 bases). TRBV23-1 qualifies as an ORF whose function is uncertain. This CDR3 has 15 amino acids. V was cut by 7 bases and J by 2 bases, with 17 bases left in between. CDR3 in DNA: TGCGCCAGCATTTTCTTACAGGGAAACAACTATGGCTACACCTTC. Translation: CASIFLQGNNYGYTF.

The chain carries TRBV5-4 and TRBJ2-5; D is ambiguous. The germline V gene encodes CDR1 SGHNT and CDR2 YYREEE (reference sequence). This CDR3 has 14 amino acids. The V gene lost 3 bases and the J gene lost 4 bases, with 13 bases spanning the gap. The CDR3 here is CASSSALGGETQYF. The DNA of the CDR3 is TGTGCCAGCAGCTCGGCCCTAGGCGGAGAGACCCAGTACTTC. The variable domain in full, with the rest retrieved from reference TRBV5-4 and TRBJ2-5, is ETGVTQSPTHLIKTRGQQVTLRCSSQSGHNTVSWYQQALGQGPQFIFQYYREEENGRGNFPPRFSGLQFPNYSSELNVNALELDDSALYLCASSSALGGETQYFGPGTRLLVL.

This clone was picked up one time. The chain recombines TRBV11-2 with TRBJ2-1; TRBD2 might be the D (5 bases). With 5 bases removed from V and 5 bases from J, the gap between germline ends came to 16 bases. This CDR3 is built from 15 residues. The germline CDR1 and CDR2 sequences are SGHAT and FQNNGV. This CDR3 is CASSTPRRPNNEQFF. Here the CDR3 DNA reads TGTGCCAGCAGCACCCCAAGGAGGCCCAACAATGAGCAGTTCTTC.

Points on this clone: At the DNA level, this CDR3 is encoded by other sequences in the same sample as well. The chain is built from TRBV7-9 and TRBJ2-7; 7 bases align to TRBD1. The CDR3 length is 14 residues. Germline loops: CDR1 SEHNR, CDR2 FQNEAQ (reference sequence). With V trimmed by 5 bases and J by 0 bases, 4 bases remained unmatched. Here the CDR3 DNA reads TGTGCCAGCAGCGACAGGGTTAGCTCCTACGAGCAGTACTTC. Its translation is CASSDRVSSYEQYF.

The rearrangement uses TRBV6-5 and TRBJ2-5; 13 nucleotides agree with TRBD2. The tail of the sequence fits TRBJ2-7 better, so the J call may be wrong. Germline CDR1 is MNHEY and CDR2 is SVGAGI. This CDR3 comprises 13 residues. CDR3 sequence reads: CASTLAGGYEQYF. CDR3 bases: TGTGCCAGCACACTAGCGGGAGGGTACGAGCAGTACTTC.

The chain employs TRBV4-2 and TRBJ2-5; 10 positions match TRBD2. Per germline, CDR1 LGHNA and CDR2 YNFKEQ. V dropped 0 bases and J dropped 1; count of bases not matched to a gene: 2. The CDR3 loop spans 16 amino acids. The CDR3 DNA follows: TGTGCCAGCAGCCAAGACAGCGGGAGGGCCCAAGAGACCCAGTACTTC. This gives the protein CASSQDSGRAQETQYF.

This clone was seen only a few times. This rearrangement joins TRBV28 to TRBJ2-1, with 11 nucleotides matching TRBD1. The CDR3 runs 18 residues. Germline-derived CDR1 and CDR2 are MDHEN and SYDVKM. The J segment lost 0 bases and the V segment lost 3 bases, leaving 7 bases of the junction unmatched. This chain's CDR3 is CASSLGTGGKSSYNEQFF. The CDR3 DNA is TGTGCCAGCAGTTTGGGGACAGGGGGTAAAAGCTCCTACAATGAGCAGTTCTTC. The variable domain in full, completed from reference TRBV28 and TRBJ2-1, reads DVKVTQSSRYLVKRTGEKVFLECVQDMDHENMFWYRQDPGLGLRLIYFSYDVKMKEKGDIPEGYSVSREKKERFSLILESASTNQTSMYLCASSLGTGGKSSYNEQFFGPGTRLTVL.

The chain employs TRBV14 and TRBJ2-5, with D possibly being TRBD2 (6 bases). The ends were cut back, 6 bases at V and 5 bases at J, with 10 bases in the middle. Germline V CDR1 and CDR2: SGHDN, FVKESK. The CDR3 has 12 residues. In DNA form, the CDR3 reads TGTGCCAGCAGTAACAGCGGGGAGACCCAGTACTTC. It translates to CASSNSGETQYF.

A few counts support this clone. The chain combines TRBV10-1 with TRBJ1-4; 9 bases map to TRBD1. Trimming took 8 bases from V and 6 from J; bases not matched to a gene: 16. This CDR3 has 17 residues. Looked up from germline, CDR1 is WNHNN and CDR2 is SYGVQD (reference sequence). CDR3 sequence (DNA): TGCGCCAGCTCTTTGAAACACGACCGGGACAGGGATGAAAAACTGTTTTTT. Translation gives CASSLKHDRDRDEKLFF.

The rearrangement uses TRBV5-1 and TRBJ1-2, with TRBD1 as a possible D gene (5 bases). The length of the CDR3 is 15 residues. Germline V gene data show CDR1 as SGHRS and CDR2 as YFSETQ. V gave up 1 base and J gave up 7 bases, with 17 bases separating them. The CDR3 coding sequence is TGCGCCAGCAGCTTGCTGGGACGGGACTTGGGTGGCTACACCTTC. It encodes CASSLLGRDLGGYTF. Based on the CDR3 plus reference TRBV5-1 and TRBJ1-2, the full variable domain is KAGVTQTPRYLIKTRGQQVTLSCSPISGHRSVSWYQQTPGQGLQFLFEYFSETQRNKGNFPGRFSGRQFSNSRSEMNVSTLELGDSALYLCASSLLGRDLGGYTFGSGTRLTVV.

This chain uses TRBV7-9 with TRBJ1-2; the D gene is possibly TRBD1 (6 bases). The length of the CDR3 is 17 residues. Trimming cost V 4 bases and J 2 bases, with 20 bases left between them. In germline, CDR1 is SEHNR, CDR2 FQNEAQ (reference sequence). CDR3 protein: CASSSTGKVSANYGYTF. CDR3 in DNA: TGTGCCAGCAGCTCCACAGGGAAGGTAAGTGCCAACTATGGCTACACCTTC. Variable domain in full (rest from reference TRBV7-9 and TRBJ1-2): DTGVSQNPRHKITKRGQNVTFRCDPISEHNRLYWYRQTLGQGPEFLTYFQNEAQLEKSRLLSDRFSAERPKGSFSTLEIQRTEQGDSAMYLCASSSTGKVSANYGYTFGSGTRLTVV.

The chain uses TRBV12-5 and TRBJ2-1; 7 bases align to TRBD2. The CDR3 has 18 residues. Per germline, CDR1 LGHNT and CDR2 FRNRAP. The V gene end was trimmed by 5 bases and the J gene end by 8 bases; junction bases not matched to a gene: 21. The CDR3 coding sequence is TGTGCTAGTGGTCTAACCCCGGACGGCAGCACTAGCGAGGATGAGCAGTTCTTC. It codes for CASGLTPDGSTSEDEQFF.

The chain recombines TRBV7-9 with TRBJ2-1; D remains unclear. Germline loops: CDR1 SEHNR, CDR2 FQNEAQ (reference sequence). The CDR3 length is 16 residues. Between the trimmed V and J ends, which lost 4 bases and 7 bases, there was a span of 20 bases. CDR3 nucleotide sequence: TGTGCCAGCAGCTCCTTAGGCGGTCTTAGCCGGAATGAGCAGTTCTTC. Amino acid sequence: CASSSLGGLSRNEQFF. Complete variable domain (other parts from reference TRBV7-9 and TRBJ2-1): DTGVSQNPRHKITKRGQNVTFRCDPISEHNRLYWYRQTLGQGPEFLTYFQNEAQLEKSRLLSDRFSAERPKGSFSTLEIQRTEQGDSAMYLCASSSLGGLSRNEQFFGPGTRLTVL.

This rearrangement joins TRBV5-1 to TRBJ2-1, with a possible D match to TRBD2 (6 bases). The germline gives CDR1 SGHRS, CDR2 YFSETQ. The CDR3 is made up of 14 amino acids. V lost 4 bases, J lost 1 base, and 9 bases lay in between. CDR3 DNA sequence: TGCGCCAGCAGCCCCGGGACTTCCTACAATGAGCAGTTCTTC. Translated, it gives CASSPGTSYNEQFF.

This chain uses TRBV7-3 with TRBJ2-3, with 10 bases lining up with TRBD2. Germline lookup yields CDR1 SGHTA and CDR2 FQGTGA. The CDR3 loop spans 17 amino acids. The V segment lost 5 bases and the J segment 0 bases; nucleotides outside the gene matches: 8. CDR3 in amino acids: CASSPNLAGGSTDTQYF. CDR3 sequence (DNA): TGTGCCAGCAGCCCGAACTTAGCGGGAGGAAGCACAGATACGCAGTATTTT. Variable domain in full (rest from reference TRBV7-3 and TRBJ2-3): GAGVSQTPSNKVTEKGKYVELRCDPISGHTALYWYRQSLGQGPEFLIYFQGTGAADDSGLPNDRFFAVRPEGSVSTLKIQRTERGDSAVYLCASSPNLAGGSTDTQYFGPGTRLTVL.

There are many counts of this clone. V usage is TRBV5-1 and J usage is TRBJ2-3, with D possibly being TRBD2 (7 bases). V gave up 6 bases and J gave up 2 bases, with 19 bases separating them. CDR1 and CDR2 (germline): SGHRS, YFSETQ. This CDR3 contains 16 residues. The CDR3 DNA follows: TGCGCCAGCAAGGGGGGGGGACCAACCTCCACAGATACGCAGTATTTT. Its protein is CASKGGGPTSTDTQYF.

This clone was detected only a few times. The chain couples TRBV29-1 to TRBJ1-1, with D perhaps TRBD1 (6 bases). Germline V lookup: CDR1 SQVTM, CDR2 ANQGSEA. CDR3 size: 13 residues. With 5 bases removed from V and 1 base from J, the gap between germline ends came to 11 bases. The CDR3 nucleotides are TGCAGCGTTAATTGGGGGCGGAACACTGAAGCTTTCTTT. The encoded protein is CSVNWGRNTEAFF.

This chain joins TRBV10-3 and TRBJ1-2; 7 bases agree with TRBD1. Per the germline V gene, CDR1 is ENHRY and CDR2 is SYGVKD. The V gene end was trimmed by 8 bases and the J gene end by 10 bases; junction bases not matched to a gene: 19. The CDR3 sequence is 15 residues long. The CDR3 sequence is CAILRSDRDRYIYTF. The CDR3 DNA is TGTGCCATCCTTAGGTCCGACAGGGATCGTTATATCTACACCTTC.